This T cell receptor beta chain was observed in a study of sequential checkpoint blockade in melanoma. The sample's treatment: randomized to nivolumab then ipilimumab (arm A) or the reverse (arm B). Germline CDR1 SQVTM, CDR2 ANQGSEA. V lost 1 base and J lost 12, with 13 bases in between. CDR3 length equals 12 residues. Repertoires were generated with immunoSEQ multiplex PCR, while TCRdb's copy carries only in-frame clones and drops some. This sample yields roughly 20,000 clones, of which 65% to 85% are seen a single time; 36% belongs to the top ten. The clonotype was recovered from a human donor with melanoma. The material was CD8+ T cells sorted from blood (inferred from file names), obtained from a patient given nivolumab and ipilimumab in sequence. The chain recombines TRBV29-1 with TRBJ2-1, with a weak D call TRBD2 (6 bases). DNA of the CDR3: TGCAGCGTTGAAGGCGGGGTTACCGGGCAGTTCTTC. This sequence encodes CSVEGGVTGQFF.